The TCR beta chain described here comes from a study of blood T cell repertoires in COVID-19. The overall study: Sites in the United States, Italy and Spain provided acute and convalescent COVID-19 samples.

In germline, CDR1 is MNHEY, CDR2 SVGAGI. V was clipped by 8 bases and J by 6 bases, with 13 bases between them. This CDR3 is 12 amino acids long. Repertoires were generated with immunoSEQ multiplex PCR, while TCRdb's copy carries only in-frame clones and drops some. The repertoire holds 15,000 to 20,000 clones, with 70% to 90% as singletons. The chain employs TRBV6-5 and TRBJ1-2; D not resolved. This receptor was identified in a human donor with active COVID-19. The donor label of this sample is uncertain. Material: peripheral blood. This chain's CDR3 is CASRTGGDGYTF. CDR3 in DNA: TGTGCCAGCCGTACGGGAGGAGATGGCTACACCTTC.